The 25 T cell receptor beta chains in this list originate from one sample, sequenced in a study of shared clonotypes between healthy human individuals. Sequencing used immunoSEQ multiplex PCR; TCRdb keeps in-frame clones, though not all of them. The sample carries 400,000 to 600,000 clones, approximately 79% recorded once. The sample comprised PBMCs. Receptor source: a woman between 40 and 50 years old in good health. Some clones in this sample may be carry-over from other donors' samples.

This clone was picked up a small number of times. The chain has TRBV29-1 and TRBJ2-3; D possibly corresponds to TRBD2 (6 bases). V was shortened by 5 bases and J by 0 bases, with 6 bases between the two germline ends. The CDR3 has 12 amino acids. CDR1 is SQVTM and CDR2 is ANQGSEA in the germline V gene. The CDR3 DNA reads TGCAGCGTTAGCGGGAGCACAGATACGCAGTATTTT. Translating gives CSVSGSTDTQYF.

The genes are TRBV19 and TRBJ1-1; no clear D gene. V gave up 1 base and J gave up 3 bases, with 12 bases separating them. This CDR3 is 15 amino acids long. Per germline, CDR1 LNHDA and CDR2 SQIVND (reference sequence). The CDR3 protein is CASSIGTRAYTEAFF. CDR3 DNA sequence: TGTGCCAGTAGTATAGGGACCCGGGCCTACACTGAAGCTTTCTTT.

The chain joins TRBV5-1 to TRBJ1-1; TRBD1 aligns across 9 bases. Losses at the gene ends were 4 bases for V and 5 bases for J; bases not matched to a gene: 6. Germline CDR1 reads SGHRS; CDR2 reads YFSETQ. CDR3 length: 14 residues. The CDR3 protein is CASSEDRGGTEAFF. DNA of the CDR3: TGCGCCAGCAGCGAGGACAGGGGAGGAACTGAAGCTTTCTTT.

This clone was found a few times. Different DNA sequences within this sample yield the same CDR3. The genes are TRBV6-4 and TRBJ2-1, with 15 bases lining up with TRBD2. This CDR3 region has 14 residues. Trimming removed 6 bases from V and 7 bases from J; junction bases left unmatched: 1. Per the germline V gene, CDR1 is MRHNA and CDR2 is SNTAGT. The CDR3 region has the DNA TGTGCCAGCAGCGGACTAGCGGGAGGGAATGAGCAGTTCTTC. As protein: CASSGLAGGNEQFF.

The chain links TRBV19 to TRBJ2-5; D unresolved. The germline gives CDR1 LNHDA, CDR2 SQIVND (reference sequence). This CDR3 comprises 15 residues. V was clipped by 2 bases and J by 1 base, with 11 bases between them. The CDR3 region has the DNA TGTGCCAGTAGTATAAGTCCGGGCCTCCAAGAGACCCAGTACTTC. This translates into CASSISPGLQETQYF.

CDR3 DNA: TGTGCCAGCAGCGAGGGACTAGCGGTACTCAATGAGCAGTTCTTC. Its translation is CASSEGLAVLNEQFF. V usage is TRBV7-9 and J usage is TRBJ2-1; 11 bases fit TRBD2. V lost 5 bases, J lost 6 bases, and 6 bases stayed unmatched. CDR1 and CDR2 from the germline V gene are SEHNR and FQNEAQ (reference sequence). CDR3 size: 15 residues.

V usage is TRBV5-4 and J usage is TRBJ2-4; TRBD1 matches 7 bases. V lost 0 bases and J lost 1; bases outside the gene matches: 4. The V gene's germline CDR1 is SGHNT and CDR2 YYREEE (reference sequence). The CDR3 loop spans 16 amino acids. CDR3 coding DNA: TGTGCCAGCAGCTTGGGAGGGGGCGCGGCCAAAAACATTCAGTACTTC. Translation: CASSLGGGAAKNIQYF.

The V call is TRBV28, the J call TRBJ1-2, with D perhaps matching TRBD1 (6 bases). Germline loops: CDR1 MDHEN, CDR2 SYDVKM. Trimming pared 4 bases from V and 6 bases from J, leaving 12 bases between. CDR3 length equals 13 residues. The CDR3 spells CASSSYRDHGYTF. Written as DNA, the CDR3 is TGTGCCAGCAGTTCCTACAGGGACCATGGCTACACCTTC.

This clone occurred a few times. The chain couples TRBV19 to TRBJ1-5; possibly TRBD1 for D (5 bases). V lost 8 bases, J lost 4 bases, and 18 bases lay in between. Germline CDR1 reads LNHDA; CDR2 reads SQIVND (reference sequence). This CDR3 has 15 residues. In DNA, the CDR3 is TGTGCCAGTGGGGCCCGGTACACGGAAAATCAGCCCCAGCATTTT. Translated, it gives CASGARYTENQPQHF. The full variable domain, with the rest looked up from reference TRBV19 and TRBJ1-5, is DGGITQSPKYLFRKEGQNVTLSCEQNLNHDAMYWYRQDPGQGLRLIYYSQIVNDFQKGDIAEGYSVSREKKESFPLTVTSAQKNPTAFYLCASGARYTENQPQHFGDGTRLSIL.

V is TRBV19 and J is TRBJ2-6, with 9 nucleotides matching TRBD1. The CDR3 covers 19 residues. Germline CDR1 is LNHDA and CDR2 is SQIVND (reference sequence). The V segment lost 7 bases and the J segment 1 base; nucleotides outside the gene matches: 14. In DNA form, the CDR3 reads TGTGCCAGTAAAACCACAGGGGGCGTTTTTTGGTCTGGGGCCAACGTCCTGACTTTC. It specifies CASKTTGGVFWSGANVLTF. Based on the CDR3 plus reference TRBV19 and TRBJ2-6, the full variable domain is DGGITQSPKYLFRKEGQNVTLSCEQNLNHDAMYWYRQDPGQGLRLIYYSQIVNDFQKGDIAEGYSVSREKKESFPLTVTSAQKNPTAFYLCASKTTGGVFWSGANVLTFGAGSRLTVL.

This clone turned up a few times. This chain uses TRBV29-1 with TRBJ1-4; D uncertain. Trimming took 4 bases from V and 12 from J, leaving 12 bases between them. Germline values: CDR1 SQVTM, CDR2 ANQGSEA. The CDR3 has 11 amino acids. The CDR3 nucleotides read TGCAGCGTTGGAAAAGGGATCGAACTGTTTTTT. Its protein product is CSVGKGIELFF.

V is TRBV7-3 and J is TRBJ2-5, with a possible D match to TRBD2 (5 bases). Trimming took off 2 bases at V and 3 bases at J, with 13 bases between the two ends. The CDR3 is 15 amino acids. Germline V gene lookup returns CDR1 SGHTA and CDR2 FQGTGA. The CDR3 region is CASSLGSSIEETQYF. In DNA form, the CDR3 reads TGTGCCAGCAGCTTAGGCTCTAGCATAGAAGAGACCCAGTACTTC.

J is TRBJ2-6 and V is TRBV6-4, with D perhaps matching TRBD1 (6 bases). The germline V gene encodes CDR1 MRHNA and CDR2 SNTAGT. The V and J ends lost 3 bases and 0 bases respectively, with 9 bases between them. This CDR3 has 16 residues. CDR3 sequence (DNA): TGTGCCAGCAGTGAGGGGGCGAGCTCTGGGGCCAACGTCCTGACTTTC. It is translated as CASSEGASSGANVLTF.

This clone showed up just once. J is TRBJ2-1 and V is TRBV28, with D maybe TRBD1 (6 bases). The CDR3 contains 16 residues. V was cut by 2 bases and J by 3 bases, with 14 bases left in between. Germline V gives CDR1 MDHEN, CDR2 SYDVKM. This chain's CDR3 is CASSLPRDIGYNEQFF. The CDR3 bases are TGTGCCAGCAGTTTACCCCGGGACATTGGCTACAATGAGCAGTTCTTC.

The J gene is TRBJ1-2, the V gene TRBV19; unclear D gene. The CDR3 has 15 residues. V lost 3 bases to trimming and J lost 5 bases, with 16 bases between them. CDR1 and CDR2 (germline): LNHDA, SQIVND (reference sequence). This CDR3 is CASSIPRGGGYGYTF. DNA of the CDR3: TGTGCCAGTAGTATCCCGCGGGGAGGCGGGTATGGCTACACCTTC.

The V gene is TRBV6-1, the J gene TRBJ1-4, with D possibly matching TRBD1 (5 bases). The CDR3 loop spans 13 amino acids. Per the germline V gene, CDR1 is MNHNS and CDR2 is SASEGT. Trimming left V 8 bases short and J 8 bases short, with 15 bases between. CDR3 DNA sequence: TGTGCCAGCTGGCTCCAGGGTAGGGAAAAACTGTTTTTT. It is translated as CASWLQGREKLFF.

J is TRBJ2-7 and V is TRBV2, with 11 bases identical to TRBD2. This CDR3 spans 15 amino acids. In germline, CDR1 is SNHLY, CDR2 FYNNEI. Losses at the gene ends were 6 bases for V and 2 bases for J; bases not matched to a gene: 6. CDR3 residues: CASSPSSGRTYEQYF. The DNA of the CDR3 is TGTGCCAGCAGCCCCTCTAGCGGGAGGACCTACGAGCAGTACTTC.

The chain uses TRBV2 and TRBJ1-2, with 9 nucleotides matching TRBD1. The CDR3 is 14 amino acids. Germline V gene lookup returns CDR1 SNHLY and CDR2 FYNNEI. The ends lost 6 bases at V and 3 bases at J; junction bases unmatched: 5. CDR3 sequence (DNA): TGTGCCAGCAGCCGGGACAGGGATGACTATGGCTACACCTTC. Translation gives CASSRDRDDYGYTF.

This clone was recorded at least ten times. The chain uses TRBV7-8 and TRBJ2-7; D ambiguous. Germline V gene sequence: CDR1 SGHVS, CDR2 FQNEAQ. With 6 bases removed from V and 0 bases from J, the gap between germline ends came to 3 bases. The CDR3 consists of 11 residues. CDR3 amino acids: CASRDSYEQYF. CDR3 sequence (DNA): TGTGCCAGCAGGGACTCCTACGAGCAGTACTTC.

In this sample, this clone turned up once. CDR3 nucleotides: TGCGCCAGCAGGTGGGGGCTAGCTCAGGAGACCCAGTACTTC. Translated, it gives CASRWGLAQETQYF. V usage is TRBV5-1 and J usage is TRBJ2-5, with D tentatively TRBD1 (6 bases). V gave up 5 bases and J gave up 5 bases, with 16 bases separating them. The CDR3 covers 14 residues. Per the germline V gene, CDR1 is SGHRS and CDR2 is YFSETQ.

CDR3 bases: TGCGCCAGCAGCTTGGCCGGACAGTCTGCCGGACGGGAGCAGTACTTC. It specifies CASSLAGQSAGREQYF. This chain links TRBV5-1 with TRBJ2-7; TRBD1 is a possible D gene (6 bases). Germline CDR1 reads SGHRS; CDR2 reads YFSETQ. The CDR3 has 16 residues. Between the trimmed V and J ends, which lost 0 bases and 7 bases, there was a span of 20 bases.

The J gene is TRBJ2-7, the V gene TRBV19; 11 bases are shared with TRBD2. The CDR3 runs to 15 residues. With 4 bases clipped from V and 2 bases from J, the junction kept 4 bases outside the gene matches. Per the germline V gene, CDR1 is LNHDA and CDR2 is SQIVND (reference sequence). CDR3 sequence: CASSRTSGLAYEQYF. DNA for the CDR3: TGTGCCAGTAGTAGGACTAGCGGGCTTGCCTACGAGCAGTACTTC. The full variable domain, rest sourced from reference TRBV19 and TRBJ2-7, is DGGITQSPKYLFRKEGQNVTLSCEQNLNHDAMYWYRQDPGQGLRLIYYSQIVNDFQKGDIAEGYSVSREKKESFPLTVTSAQKNPTAFYLCASSRTSGLAYEQYFGPGTRLTVT.

J is TRBJ1-2 and V is TRBV30; D is undetermined. This CDR3 has 16 amino acids. The V gene's germline CDR1 is GTSNPN and CDR2 SVGIG (reference sequence). The V end was cut by 0 bases, the J end by 4 bases, with 18 bases between. The DNA for the CDR3 is TGTGCCTGGAGTGTAAGTCTTTGGCTTCGACCCTATGGCTACACCTTC. This sequence encodes CAWSVSLWLRPYGYTF.

This chain links TRBV10-3 with TRBJ2-7; 9 bases agree with TRBD2. Trimming removed 6 bases from V and 3 bases from J; junction bases left unmatched: 3. Per the germline V gene, CDR1 is ENHRY and CDR2 is SYGVKD. This CDR3 has 13 amino acids. CDR3: CAIRPSGNYEQYF. The CDR3 coding sequence is TGTGCCATCAGACCTAGCGGGAACTACGAGCAGTACTTC.

The V gene is TRBV4-3, the J gene TRBJ2-1, with D perhaps TRBD2 (6 bases). This CDR3 is built from 11 residues. The V end was cut by 4 bases, the J end by 8 bases, with 6 bases between. Germline-derived CDR1 and CDR2 are LGHNA and YSLEER. This CDR3 reads CASSLADEQFF. The CDR3 DNA is TGCGCCAGCAGCCTAGCGGATGAGCAGTTCTTC.